This TCR beta chain was retrieved from a study of blood T cell repertoires in COVID-19. Study at large: Material from acute and convalescent COVID-19 was sourced from the United States, Italy and Spain. T cells, B-cell-depleted T cells, or PBMCs supplied cDNA or gDNA.

Authors' analysis steps: Reference gene primers were amplified, and this amplification served to estimate nucleated cell counts. TCRdb's table, derived via immunoSEQ multiplex PCR, lists solely in-frame clones and lacks some. V and J calls and clone size are those listed in that table; D and trimming were worked out from the DNA. There are around 68,000 clones in the sample; 75% to 90% occur only once, and around 13% lies in the top ten. The CDR3 consists of 13 residues. CDR1 and CDR2 (germline): SGHTA, FQGNSA. The V and J ends lost 2 bases and 3 bases respectively, with 7 bases between them. The sequence was collected from a human donor in a cohort sampled during active COVID-19. Sequenced input: peripheral blood. This chain uses TRBV7-2 with TRBJ1-2, with D perhaps TRBD1 (5 bases). The CDR3 nucleotides read TGTGCCAGCAGCTTAAGGGGCGACTATGGCTACACCTTC. Its protein product is CASSLRGDYGYTF.